This T cell receptor beta chain was identified in a study of OX40 agonist ivuxolimab in advanced cancers. Study as a whole: Patients were roughly 83% male with ages roughly 20 to 85, mean about 60.

Systemic immunosuppression or autoimmune disease history was grounds to exclude patients. This clone has a single count. Germline loops: CDR1 MNHNY, CDR2 SVGAGI (reference sequence). The CDR3 is made up of 15 amino acids. V gave up 2 bases and J gave up 0 bases, with 9 bases separating them. Profiled with immunoSEQ multiplex PCR; TCRdb holds only in-frame clones, not every one. The sample shows around 67,000 clones, 70% to 90% of them seen only once. The clonotype originates from an adult with an advanced solid tumor such as melanoma, head and neck, liver or kidney cancer. Sequenced material: CD4+ or CD8+ T cells sorted from blood, taken in a trial of the OX40 agonist ivuxolimab. The V call is TRBV6-6, the J call TRBJ2-3; D is perhaps TRBD2 (5 bases). The CDR3 DNA follows: TGTGCCAGCAGTTACGAAGCGGTTAGCACAGATACGCAGTATTTT. It translates to CASSYEAVSTDTQYF.